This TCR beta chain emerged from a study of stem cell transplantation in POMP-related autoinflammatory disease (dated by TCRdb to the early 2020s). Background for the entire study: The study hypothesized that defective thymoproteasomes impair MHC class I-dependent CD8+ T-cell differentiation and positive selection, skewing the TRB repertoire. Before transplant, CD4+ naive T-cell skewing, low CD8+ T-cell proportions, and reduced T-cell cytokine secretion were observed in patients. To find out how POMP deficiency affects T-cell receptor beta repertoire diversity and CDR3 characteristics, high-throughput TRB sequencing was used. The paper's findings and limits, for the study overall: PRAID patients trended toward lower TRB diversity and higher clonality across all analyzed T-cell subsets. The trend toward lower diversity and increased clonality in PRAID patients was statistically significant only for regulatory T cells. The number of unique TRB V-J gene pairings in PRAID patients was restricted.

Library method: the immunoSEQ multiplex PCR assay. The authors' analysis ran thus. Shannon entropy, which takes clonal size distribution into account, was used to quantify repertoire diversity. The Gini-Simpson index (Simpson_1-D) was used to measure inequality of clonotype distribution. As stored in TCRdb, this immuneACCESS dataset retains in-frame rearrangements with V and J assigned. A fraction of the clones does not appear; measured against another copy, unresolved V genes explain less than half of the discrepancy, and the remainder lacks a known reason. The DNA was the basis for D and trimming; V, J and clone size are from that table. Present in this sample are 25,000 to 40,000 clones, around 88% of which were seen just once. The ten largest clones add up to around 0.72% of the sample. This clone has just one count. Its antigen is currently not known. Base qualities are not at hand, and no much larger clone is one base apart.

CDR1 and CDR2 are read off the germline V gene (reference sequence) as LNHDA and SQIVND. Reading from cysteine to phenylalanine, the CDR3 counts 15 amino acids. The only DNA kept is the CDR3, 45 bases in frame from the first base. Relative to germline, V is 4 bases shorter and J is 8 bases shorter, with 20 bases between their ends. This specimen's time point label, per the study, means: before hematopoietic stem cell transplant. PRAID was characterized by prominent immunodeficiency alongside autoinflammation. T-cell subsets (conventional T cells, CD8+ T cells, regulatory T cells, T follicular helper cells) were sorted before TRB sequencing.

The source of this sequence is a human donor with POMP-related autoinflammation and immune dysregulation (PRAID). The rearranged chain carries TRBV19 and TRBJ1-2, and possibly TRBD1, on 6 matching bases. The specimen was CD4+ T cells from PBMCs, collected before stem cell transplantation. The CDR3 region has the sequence CASSTPDSASGGYTF. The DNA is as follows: TGTGCCAGTAGTACCCCGGACAGCGCCTCTGGAGGCTACACCTTC.